Below are 5 T cell receptor beta chains sequenced from a single sample in a study of control samples from healthy donors and cancer patients. Profiling relied on immunoSEQ multiplex PCR, and the TCRdb table lists in-frame clones only, not all of them. The data contain approximately 63,000 clones, 85% of them seen just once; the ten biggest clones take up 4.5% to 7%. The specimen sequenced was blood. Every receptor here comes from a man between 40 and 49 years old in good health.

This chain joins TRBV5-1 and TRBJ2-5, with 8 nucleotides matching TRBD2. Per germline, CDR1 SGHRS and CDR2 YFSETQ. The CDR3 length is 14 residues. The ends lost 4 bases at V and 5 bases at J; junction bases unmatched: 7. CDR3 region: CASSPGGAGETQYF. CDR3 bases: TGCGCCAGCAGCCCGGGGGGGGCGGGGGAGACCCAGTACTTC. Complete variable domain (other parts from reference TRBV5-1 and TRBJ2-5): KAGVTQTPRYLIKTRGQQVTLSCSPISGHRSVSWYQQTPGQGLQFLFEYFSETQRNKGNFPGRFSGRQFSNSRSEMNVSTLELGDSALYLCASSPGGAGETQYFGPGTRLLVL.

This chain links TRBV6-5 with TRBJ2-3, with D unclear. The length of the CDR3 is 15 residues. CDR1 is MNHEY, CDR2 SVGAGI, per germline. V was pared by 3 bases and J by 0 bases, with 10 bases between. This CDR3 is CASSYMVASTDTQYF. The CDR3 region has the DNA TGTGCCAGCAGTTATATGGTTGCTAGCACAGATACGCAGTATTTT.

V is TRBV19 and J is TRBJ1-5; the match to TRBD1 covers 9 bases. Germline lookup yields CDR1 LNHDA and CDR2 SQIVND (reference sequence). The CDR3 sequence is 16 residues long. V was clipped by 5 bases and J by 7 bases; unmatched bases: 12. CDR3 amino acids: CASSQPGQGRKQPQHF. CDR3 bases: TGTGCCAGTAGTCAACCGGGACAGGGACGAAAGCAGCCCCAGCATTTT.

The CDR3 bases are TGTGCCAGTAGTAGGACCCGGGACGCAGCTTTGAGGAACAATGAGCAGTTCTTC. Residues: CASSRTRDAALRNNEQFF. V is TRBV19 and J is TRBJ2-1; D is tentatively TRBD1 or TRBD2 (5 bases each). Trimming left V 4 bases short and J 5 bases short, with 24 bases between. The CDR3 is 18 residues long. Germline values: CDR1 LNHDA, CDR2 SQIVND (reference sequence).

In its sample, this clone was seen a few times. The rearrangement links TRBV4-1 to TRBJ1-5, with 7 bases that match TRBD1. The V gene end was trimmed by 1 base and the J gene end by 7 bases; junction bases not matched to a gene: 7. Germline CDR1 reads MGHRA; CDR2 reads YSYEKL. The CDR3 sequence is 15 residues long. CDR3 in amino acids: CASSQGISGGQPQHF. CDR3 nucleotides: TGCGCCAGCAGCCAAGGGATCTCAGGGGGACAGCCCCAGCATTTT.